The table lists the clone carrying this TCR beta chain with a count of one. The data derive from a study of blood T cell repertoires in COVID-19. Study in general: T cells, B-cell-depleted T cells, or PBMCs supplied cDNA or gDNA.

The assay was immunoSEQ multiplex PCR, and TCRdb's table has in-frame clones only and misses some. The sample includes 250,000 to 350,000 clones, 70% to 90% of them seen just once. The source of this sequence is a woman aged 30 to 39 with active or convalescent COVID-19. The specimen was peripheral blood.

DNA of the CDR3: TGTGCCAGCAGGGGGGGTTCCTATGAAGCTTTCTTT. This gives the protein CASRGGSYEAFF. This rearrangement joins TRBV7-2 to TRBJ1-1, with TRBD1 as a possible D gene (5 bases). The V gene lost 6 bases and the J gene lost 7 bases, with 12 bases spanning the gap. The CDR3 has 12 amino acids. Germline values: CDR1 SGHTA, CDR2 FQGNSA.